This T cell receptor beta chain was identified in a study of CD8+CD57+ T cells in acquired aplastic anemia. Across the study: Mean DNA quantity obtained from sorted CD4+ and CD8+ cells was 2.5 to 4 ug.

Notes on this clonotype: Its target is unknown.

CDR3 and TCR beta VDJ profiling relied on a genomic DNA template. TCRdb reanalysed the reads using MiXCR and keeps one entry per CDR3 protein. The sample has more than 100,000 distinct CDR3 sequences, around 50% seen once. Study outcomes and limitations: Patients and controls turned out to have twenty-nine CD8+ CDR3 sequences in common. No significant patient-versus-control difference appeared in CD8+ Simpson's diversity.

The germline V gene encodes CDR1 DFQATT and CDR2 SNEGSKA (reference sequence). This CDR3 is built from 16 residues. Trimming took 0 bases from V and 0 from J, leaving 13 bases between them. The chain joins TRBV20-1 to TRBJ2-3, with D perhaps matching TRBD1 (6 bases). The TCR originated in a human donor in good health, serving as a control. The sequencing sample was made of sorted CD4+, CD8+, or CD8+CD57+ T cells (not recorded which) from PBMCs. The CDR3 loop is CSARDLQGRSTDTQYF. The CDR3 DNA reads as TGCAGTGCTAGAGATCTGCAGGGGCGGAGCACAGATACGCAGTATTTT.